These T cell receptor beta chains were read from a single sample in a study of radiotherapy plus CTLA-4 blockade in lung cancer. The assay was immunoSEQ multiplex PCR, and TCRdb's table has in-frame clones only and misses some. Of tens of thousands of clones listed, roughly four fifths are singletons. The sequenced sample was peripheral blood, obtained from a patient treated with radiotherapy plus ipilimumab. The receptor source for this set is a human donor with non-small cell lung cancer who had stable disease on radiotherapy plus ipilimumab. Both conserved end residues are part of each CDR3. Each record gives: V gene, D gene, J gene, clone size, CDR3 protein, CDR3 DNA. The D gene is left open where the match is weak. Clone size is given for some rows only: seen once, a few or many times, or a class if the clone is expanded.

TRBV6-1	-	TRBJ1-5	-	CASTDGNQPQHF	TGTGCCAGCACCGACGGGAATCAGCCCCAGCATTTT
TRBV28	TRBD1	TRBJ1-1	-	CASSLYTGGTEAFF	TGTGCCAGCAGTTTATACACAGGGGGCACTGAAGCTTTCTTT
TRBV4-1	TRBD2	TRBJ2-1	-	CASSQDLGLAYPEQFF	TGCGCCAGCAGCCAAGATTTGGGACTAGCGTACCCCGAGCAGTTCTTC
TRBV7-9	-	TRBJ1-1	few	CASSLSGASSNTEAFF	TGTGCCAGCAGCTTATCGGGGGCCTCTTCGAACACTGAAGCTTTCTTT
TRBV19	-	TRBJ1-4	-	CASTPGPRVEKLFF	TGTGCCAGTACTCCGGGACCACGTGTGGAAAAACTGTTTTTT
TRBV7-2	TRBD2	TRBJ2-7	-	CASSPPTERGYEQYF	TGTGCCAGCAGCCCCCCGACCGAGCGGGGGTACGAGCAGTACTTC
TRBV28	-	TRBJ1-5	-	CASGLGRVGLAQHF	TGTGCCAGCGGCCTGGGTAGGGTGGGATTGGCCCAGCATTTT
TRBV14	TRBD2	TRBJ2-1	few	CASSQPGLAVNNEQFF	TGTGCCAGCAGCCAACCGGGACTAGCGGTAAACAATGAGCAGTTCTTC
TRBV5-1	-	TRBJ1-6	-	CASSLVAGVESPLHF	TGCGCCAGCAGCTTGGTGGCAGGGGTGGAGTCACCCCTCCACTTT
TRBV6-1	TRBD1	TRBJ1-6	-	CASRTGTGNSPLHF	TGTGCCAGCAGAACCGGGACAGGGAATTCACCCCTCCACTTT
TRBV29-1	TRBD2	TRBJ2-2	-	CSVVAGGPGTGELFF	TGCAGCGTTGTAGCGGGAGGGCCCGGCACCGGGGAGCTGTTTTTT
TRBV6-5	-	TRBJ2-7	-	CASSYGGVGEYEQYF	TGTGCCAGCAGTTACGGGGGAGTGGGGGAATACGAGCAGTACTTC
TRBV30	TRBD1	TRBJ1-1	once	CAGDRGRREAEAFF	TGTGCCGGTGACAGGGGGCGAAGAGAGGCTGAAGCTTTCTTT
TRBV10-1	-	TRBJ2-2	-	CASSDHRRGGGELFF	TGCGCCAGCAGTGATCATCGGCGGGGAGGCGGGGAGCTGTTTTTT
TRBV15	-	TRBJ2-2	-	CATSRDWGARRTGELFF	TGTGCCACCAGCAGAGATTGGGGGGCGCGTCGCACCGGGGAGCTGTTTTTT
TRBV19	TRBD1	TRBJ1-1	-	CASSIMGQGNTEAFF	TGTGCCAGTAGTATTATGGGACAGGGGAACACTGAAGCTTTCTTT
TRBV6-5	TRBD1	TRBJ2-7	-	CASSYSTGGAYEQYF	TGTGCCAGCAGTTACTCTACAGGGGGCGCATACGAGCAGTACTTC
TRBV2	-	TRBJ1-2	-	CASRFTGTAAGYTF	TGTGCCAGCAGATTTACAGGGACGGCGGCAGGCTACACCTTC
TRBV5-4	-	TRBJ2-2	-	CASSLGLAKGTGELFF	TGTGCCAGCAGCTTGGGGCTAGCGAAGGGCACCGGGGAGCTGTTTTTT
TRBV27	-	TRBJ2-1	-	CASSLSAGWDSRQFF	TGTGCCAGCAGTTTATCCGCAGGGTGGGATTCAAGGCAGTTCTTC
TRBV7-9	TRBD2	TRBJ2-1	-	CASSTPTSSSYNEQFF	TGTGCCAGCAGCACGCCGACTAGCTCCTCCTACAATGAGCAGTTCTTC
TRBV27	-	TRBJ1-2	-	CASKPAGGYGYTF	TGTGCCAGCAAGCCGGCGGGGGGATATGGCTACACCTTC
TRBV2	-	TRBJ1-6	-	CATRGAVSSYNSPLHF	TGTGCCACCCGGGGGGCGGTCAGCTCCTATAATTCACCCCTCCACTTT
TRBV11-3	-	TRBJ1-2	-	CASSVGRGRWGYTF	TGTGCCAGCAGCGTAGGCAGGGGCCGGTGGGGCTACACCTTC
TRBV7-9	-	TRBJ2-5	-	CASSLRGGRTGETQYF	TGTGCCAGCAGCTTAAGAGGTGGGAGGACGGGGGAGACCCAGTACTTC
TRBV15	TRBD1	TRBJ2-7	-	CATSRDRIGYEQYF	TGTGCCACCAGCAGGGACAGGATAGGCTACGAGCAGTACTTC
TRBV9	TRBD1	TRBJ2-2	-	CASSVDGTGTRELFF	TGTGCCAGCAGCGTAGATGGGACAGGGACAAGGGAGCTGTTTTTT
TRBV5-6	-	TRBJ1-3	few	CASSLDRSGNTIYF	TGTGCCAGCAGCTTGGACAGATCTGGAAACACCATATATTTT
TRBV2	-	TRBJ2-1	-	CASSESGSSYNEQFF	TGTGCCAGCAGTGAATCAGGGAGTTCCTACAATGAGCAGTTCTTC
TRBV28	-	TRBJ1-3	-	CASSFVGQASGNTIYF	TGTGCCAGCAGTTTCGTCGGGCAGGCCTCTGGAAACACCATATATTTT
TRBV4-1	-	TRBJ2-3	-	CASSQDGAGSGADTQYF	TGCGCCAGCAGCCAAGATGGGGCAGGGAGCGGCGCAGATACGCAGTATTTT
TRBV5-1	TRBD2	TRBJ2-1	-	CASSLATSGVYNEQFF	TGCGCCAGCAGCTTGGCCACTAGCGGAGTCTACAATGAGCAGTTCTTC
TRBV6-5	-	TRBJ2-7	-	CASSRGLLSYEQYF	TGTGCCAGCAGTAGGGGACTTCTCTCCTACGAGCAGTACTTC
TRBV11-2	-	TRBJ2-1	-	CASRHTRGSYNEQFF	TGTGCCAGCAGGCACACTAGGGGTTCATACAATGAGCAGTTCTTC
TRBV10-1	TRBD2	TRBJ2-1	-	CASSFGLAGDNEQFF	TGCGCCAGCAGCTTTGGACTAGCCGGAGACAATGAGCAGTTCTTC
TRBV2	TRBD2	TRBJ2-7	-	CASSELGVAGDYEQYF	TGTGCCAGCAGTGAACTGGGAGTAGCGGGAGACTACGAGCAGTACTTC
TRBV7-2	-	TRBJ2-3	few	CASSLSVGGTDTQYF	TGTGCCAGCAGCTTATCTGTGGGAGGCACAGATACGCAGTATTTT
TRBV20-1	-	TRBJ2-5	-	CSASQGVEQYF	TGCAGTGCTAGTCAGGGAGTTGAGCAGTACTTC
TRBV5-6	-	TRBJ2-7	-	CASSFIARDEQYF	TGTGCCAGCAGCTTCATTGCTCGAGACGAGCAGTACTTC
TRBV6-6	-	TRBJ1-1	-	CASSYPQGPFGAFF	TGTGCCAGCAGTTACCCTCAGGGACCCTTCGGAGCTTTCTTT
TRBV5-4	TRBD1	TRBJ2-1	-	CASSGDRDGDEQFF	TGTGCCAGCAGCGGCGACAGGGATGGGGATGAGCAGTTCTTC
TRBV6-1	-	TRBJ1-3	once	CASSEVGEGGNTIYF	TGTGCCAGCAGTGAAGTTGGGGAAGGGGGAAACACCATATATTTT
TRBV27	-	TRBJ1-1	-	CASSLRGGWNTEAFF	TGTGCCAGCAGTTTAAGAGGGGGTTGGAACACTGAAGCTTTCTTT
TRBV9	TRBD1	TRBJ2-1	-	CASSVGTGVNYNEQFF	TGTGCCAGCAGCGTCGGGACAGGGGTGAACTACAATGAGCAGTTCTTC